The clone carrying this T cell receptor (beta chain) was observed many times. This record comes from a study of read filtering for tumor transcriptome and immune sequencing. The overall study: Mean patient age was 65.9 years, range 47 to 80; 16 to 20 male, 14 female. R-ISS stage counts were roughly 8 for I, approximately 15 for II, 7 for III. IR-seq gave about 3.5 to 11 million TCR reads per sample; RNA-seq gave roughly 80 to 1,400.

The CDR3 runs to 12 residues. V lost 1 base, J lost 5 bases, and 5 bases lay in between. CDR1 and CDR2 from the germline V gene are LGHNA and YNFKEQ. From about 400 ng of RNA, a library with molecular barcoded alpha/delta and beta/gamma adaptors was made. A single record per CDR3 protein comes from TCRdb applying MiXCR to the reads. The sample consists of roughly 46,000 distinct CDR3 sequences, more than 10% of them appearing once. The sequenced sample was a population of CD138-negative cells sorted from bone marrow. This sequence was found in a donor aged 40 or over with multiple myeloma. V and J are TRBV4-2 and TRBJ2-5, with D tentatively TRBD1 (5 bases). The CDR3 coding sequence is TGTGCCAGCAGCCAAGGGGGCGAGACCCAGTACTTC. Translating it yields CASSQGGETQYF.